Presented here are 27 T cell receptor beta chains from one specimen sequenced in a study of tumor-infiltrating lymphocytes in oesophageal squamous cell carcinoma. TCRdb analysed the PCR reads with MiXCR anew, one entry per CDR3 protein. This table has 19,000 or so distinct CDR3 sequences, more than 30% appearing once. The sequencing sample was made of esophageal tumor tissue. These receptors originate from a male donor with esophageal squamous cell carcinoma.

A few counts support this clonotype. V is TRBV7-2 and J is TRBJ1-4; D gene unclear. Germline CDR1 is SGHTA and CDR2 is FQGNSA. CDR3 length: 14 amino acids. Trimming took 5 bases from V and 5 from J, leaving 12 bases between them. The CDR3 region is CASSARDLNEKLFF. For the CDR3, the DNA is TGTGCCAGCAGCGCCCGGGATCTGAATGAAAAACTGTTTTTT.

The chain links TRBV19 to TRBJ1-5, with TRBD1 matching over 8 bases. V shed 5 bases and J 2 bases; nucleotides not matched to a gene: 5. The CDR3 length is 15 residues. Germline values: CDR1 LNHDA, CDR2 SQIVND (reference sequence). CDR3 in amino acids: CASSFQGAGNQPQHF. Here the CDR3 DNA reads TGTGCCAGTAGTTTTCAGGGGGCTGGCAATCAGCCCCAGCATTTT.

This clonotype was counted only a few times. V usage is TRBV6-1 and J usage is TRBJ1-5; unclear D gene. CDR1 is MNHNS and CDR2 is SASEGT in the germline V gene. This CDR3 contains 18 residues. V was trimmed by 1 base and J by 0 bases, leaving 16 bases between them. CDR3 sequence: CASSEGIRVPYSNQPQHF. The CDR3 DNA reads TGTGCCAGCAGTGAAGGTATAAGGGTCCCCTATAGCAATCAGCCCCAGCATTTT.

CDR3 loop: CASRDRTDSETQYF. The CDR3 DNA reads as TGCGCCAGCAGAGATCGGACGGACTCCGAGACCCAGTACTTC. The chain links TRBV10-2 to TRBJ2-5; D possibly corresponds to TRBD2 (5 bases). Trimming shortened V by 6 bases and J by 5 bases, and 16 bases separated the two germline ends. CDR1 is WSHSY, CDR2 SAAADI, per germline. This CDR3 is 14 amino acids long.

The chain carries TRBV2 and TRBJ2-4; D might be TRBD1 (5 bases). This CDR3 contains 14 residues. The germline gives CDR1 SNHLY, CDR2 FYNNEI. V dropped 10 bases and J dropped 1 base, with 14 bases sitting between them. The CDR3, as DNA: TGTGCCACCAAGGGGTTCAGGGCCAAAAACATTCAGTACTTC. Protein: CATKGFRAKNIQYF.

This chain uses TRBV2 with TRBJ2-7; 10 bases are shared with TRBD2. There are 18 residues in the CDR3. V lost 2 bases, J lost 5 bases, and 15 bases stayed unmatched. Per germline, CDR1 SNHLY and CDR2 FYNNEI. The CDR3: CASSEFSGSSGRLNEQYF. The CDR3 DNA sequence: TGTGCCAGCAGTGAATTTTCTGGGTCTAGCGGGAGATTAAACGAGCAGTACTTC. Looking up the rest from reference TRBV2 and TRBJ2-7 gives the full variable domain: EPEVTQTPSHQVTQMGQEVILRCVPISNHLYFYWYRQILGQKVEFLVSFYNNEISEKSEIFDDQFSVERPDGSNFTLKIRSTKLEDSAMYFCASSEFSGSSGRLNEQYFGPGTRLTVT.

This clonotype occurred a few times. The chain couples TRBV18 to TRBJ1-2, with TRBD1 matching 7 bases. In germline, CDR1 is KGHSH, CDR2 LQKENI. V lost 4 bases to trimming and J lost 3 bases; unmatched junction nucleotides: 8. The length of the CDR3 is 15 residues. CDR3 in DNA: TGTGCCAGCTCACTTACCGGGACAGCTTACTATGGCTACACCTTC. It encodes CASSLTGTAYYGYTF.

Details on this clonotype: This may be a read error, as it is one base from a much larger clone. This chain links TRBV9 with TRBJ2-1; either TRBD1 or TRBD2 may fit D (7 bases each). The ends were cut back, 0 bases at V and 10 bases at J, with 14 bases in the middle. The CDR3 extends over 14 amino acids. Germline CDR1 SGDLS, CDR2 YYNGEE. In DNA form, the CDR3 reads TGTGCCAGCAGCGTAGCAGGGGGGGCGGGCGAGCAGTTCTTC. Amino acid sequence: CASSVAGGAGEQFF.

This clonotype was detected many times. The chain is built from TRBV5-1 and TRBJ2-5, with a weak D call TRBD1 (7 bases). CDR3 size: 14 residues. Germline V CDR1 and CDR2: SGHRS, YFSETQ. V lost 4 bases, J lost 2 bases, and 12 bases lay in between. CDR3 loop: CASSPGGQQETQYF. CDR3 nucleotides: TGCGCCAGCAGCCCCGGGGGACAGCAAGAGACCCAGTACTTC.

This clonotype came up a few times. The chain has TRBV7-6 and TRBJ2-7; tentative D call: TRBD2 (5 bases). Trimming took off 5 bases at V and 0 bases at J, with 17 bases between the two ends. The CDR3 covers 16 residues. Per germline, CDR1 SGHVS and CDR2 FNYEAQ. For the CDR3, the DNA is TGTGCCAGCAGCCCTTTCGTGGCGGGCCGCTCCTACGAGCAGTACTTC. It translates to CASSPFVAGRSYEQYF.

This clonotype was observed many times. This chain connects TRBV12-5 to TRBJ2-1; 9 bases line up with TRBD2. Per the germline V gene, CDR1 is LGHNT and CDR2 is FRNRAP. This CDR3 is built from 16 residues. With 3 bases clipped from V and 1 base from J, the junction kept 4 bases outside the gene matches. The CDR3 sequence: CASGFSTSGSYNEQFF. In DNA form, the CDR3 reads TGTGCTAGTGGTTTTTCGACTAGCGGTTCCTACAATGAGCAGTTCTTC.

The table lists this clonotype with a few counts. A much larger clone is a single base away; this may be a read error. V gene TRBV12-3 or TRBV12-4 combines with J gene TRBJ2-1; 7 positions match TRBD1. The assigned J gene may be wrong: the sequence end matches TRBJ2-7 better. This CDR3 contains 15 residues. The CDR3 DNA reads as TGTGCCAGCAGGCAGGGACAGACCGCACGGCCTGAGCAGTACTTC. This encodes CASRQGQTARPEQYF.

A remark on this clonotype: The missing conserved phenylalanine or tryptophan at the end of this CDR3 makes a read error likely. The V call is TRBV7-2, the J call TRBJ2-1; maybe TRBD1 (6 bases). Judging by the DNA end, TRBJ1-2 fits better; the J call may be wrong. The CDR3 sequence is 13 residues long. Germline V lookup: CDR1 SGHTA, CDR2 FQGNSA. The CDR3 region has the DNA TGTGCCAGCAGCCCCATGTCAGGGGACGGCTACACCTCC. Translated, it gives CASSPMSGDGYTS.

The chain uses TRBV15 and TRBJ2-2; 10 bases are shared with TRBD2. Trimming removed 1 base from V and 1 base from J; junction bases left unmatched: 3. Germline assignment: CDR1 LNHNV and CDR2 YYDKDF (reference sequence). The CDR3 is made up of 17 amino acids. The CDR3 sequence: CATSRAPSGGNTGELFF. The CDR3 region has the DNA TGTGCCACCAGCAGAGCCCCTAGCGGGGGGAACACCGGGGAGCTGTTTTTT.

V gene TRBV20-1 combines with J gene TRBJ2-5; D is undetermined. With 6 bases removed from V and 4 bases from J, the gap between germline ends came to 12 bases. Per the germline V gene, CDR1 is DFQATT and CDR2 is SNEGSKA (reference sequence). The CDR3 covers 12 residues. CDR3 nucleotide sequence: TGCAGTGCCATAACAAGAGGAGAGACCCAGTACTTC. Translating it yields CSAITRGETQYF.

The DNA for the CDR3 is TGTGCCAGCAGTGAATTCAGTCTTGGAGCTAACTATGGCTACACCTTC. Its translation: CASSEFSLGANYGYTF. The chain uses TRBV6-1 and TRBJ1-2; D uncertain. In germline, CDR1 is MNHNS, CDR2 SASEGT. The CDR3 sequence is 16 residues long. The germline V and J ends were trimmed by 2 bases and 0 bases, with 13 bases remaining between them.

V usage is TRBV7-2 and J usage is TRBJ1-2; D is unclear. CDR1 and CDR2 (germline): SGHTA, FQGNSA. The CDR3 contains 12 residues. Trimming took off 1 base at V and 4 bases at J, with 4 bases between the two ends. The CDR3 DNA is TGTGCCAGCAGCTTAGGCAGCTATGGCTACACCTTC. Protein: CASSLGSYGYTF.

This clonotype was seen many times. This chain joins TRBV6-1 and TRBJ2-2; D is ambiguous. This CDR3 has 14 amino acids. Per the germline V gene, CDR1 is MNHNS and CDR2 is SASEGT. V lost 4 bases to trimming and J lost 4 bases, with 10 bases between them. This CDR3 reads CASSASYGTGELFF. In DNA form, the CDR3 reads TGTGCCAGCAGTGCAAGCTATGGCACCGGGGAGCTGTTTTTT.

The genes are TRBV7-6 and TRBJ2-5; 8 nucleotides match TRBD1. The J call is doubtful: the DNA matches TRBJ2-7 better. Germline V gene lookup returns CDR1 SGHVS and CDR2 FNYEAQ. The CDR3 length is 13 residues. The CDR3 is CASSFGQGYEQYF. CDR3 coding DNA: TGTGCCAGCAGCTTCGGACAGGGATACGAGCAGTACTTC.

Many counts were recorded for this clonotype. The rearrangement links TRBV5-1 to TRBJ2-3; D gene uncertain. The germline V and J ends were trimmed by 2 bases and 0 bases, with 7 bases remaining between them. Germline V gene sequence: CDR1 SGHRS, CDR2 YFSETQ. This CDR3 comprises 14 residues. CDR3 nucleotide sequence: TGCGCCAGCAGCTTTCAGTCTAGCACAGATACGCAGTATTTT. Translating it yields CASSFQSSTDTQYF.

In the case of this clonotype: This is likely a read error, given that the CDR3 carries no conserved phenylalanine or tryptophan at its end. The DNA is omitted, as the CDR3 cannot be located on it reliably, and the CDR3 follows TCRdb's listing. The chain carries TRBV7-3 and TRBJ1-1; the D segment call TRBD1 is taken from the table without a DNA check. The germline V gene has CDR1 SGHTA and CDR2 FQGTGA. The CDR3 is 16 residues long, counting both termini. The CDR3 reads CASSLGTEIHPSTLAQ.

This clonotype was seen repeatedly, ten times or more. The gene calls are TRBV10-2 and TRBJ1-4, with 7 bases aligning to TRBD1. CDR3 size: 14 residues. V was clipped by 3 bases and J by 8 bases; unmatched bases: 6. Germline CDR1 reads WSHSY; CDR2 reads SAAADI. The CDR3 coding sequence is TGCGCCAGCAGTGATTTCCAGGGGGTAGAAAAACTGTTTTTT. This encodes CASSDFQGVEKLFF.

This clonotype showed up many times. The genes are TRBV12-3 or TRBV12-4 and TRBJ1-1; 9 bases agree with TRBD1. Trimming took 6 bases from V and 0 from J; bases not matched to a gene: 5. This CDR3 is built from 15 residues. The CDR3 nucleotides are TGTGCCAGCAGCGGGACAGGGAAGATGAACACTGAAGCTTTCTTT. Translating gives CASSGTGKMNTEAFF.

The sample holds many counts of this clonotype. The chain uses TRBV5-1 and TRBJ2-3; weak D call: TRBD1 (5 bases). The germline V gene encodes CDR1 SGHRS and CDR2 YFSETQ. The CDR3 is 14 amino acids. V was pared by 4 bases and J by 2 bases, with 11 bases between. CDR3 residues: CASSQATVTDTQYF. The CDR3 nucleotides are TGCGCCAGCAGCCAGGCGACAGTCACAGATACGCAGTATTTT.

The chain carries TRBV7-2 and TRBJ2-1; no definite D call. Trimming stripped 1 base from V and 1 base from J, with 11 bases between. The CDR3 has 16 residues. The germline V gene encodes CDR1 SGHTA and CDR2 FQGNSA. The CDR3 DNA sequence: TGTGCCAGCAGCTTAGTGGCAGGTTCTTCCTACAATGAGCAGTTCTTC. Its protein product is CASSLVAGSSYNEQFF.

This clonotype was observed many times. The chain uses TRBV6-1 and TRBJ2-7; the D gene is possibly TRBD2 (6 bases). The CDR3 loop spans 15 amino acids. The V end was cut by 5 bases, the J end by 9 bases, with 23 bases between. The germline V gene encodes CDR1 MNHNS and CDR2 SASEGT. CDR3 in amino acids: CASSSDGTPGGRQYF. The CDR3 coding sequence is TGTGCCAGCAGTAGCGACGGGACTCCCGGGGGTCGGCAGTACTTC.

This clonotype was seen many times. This CDR3 is CASSLNAGRASGNEQFF. In DNA form, the CDR3 reads TGTGCCAGCAGCTTAAACGCCGGGAGGGCATCCGGGAACGAGCAGTTCTTC. V usage is TRBV7-3 and J usage is TRBJ2-1, with 8 nucleotides matching TRBD2. In germline, CDR1 is SGHTA, CDR2 FQGTGA. The CDR3 has 17 amino acids. After removal of 1 base from V and 10 bases from J, the junction contained 15 bases not matched to a gene.